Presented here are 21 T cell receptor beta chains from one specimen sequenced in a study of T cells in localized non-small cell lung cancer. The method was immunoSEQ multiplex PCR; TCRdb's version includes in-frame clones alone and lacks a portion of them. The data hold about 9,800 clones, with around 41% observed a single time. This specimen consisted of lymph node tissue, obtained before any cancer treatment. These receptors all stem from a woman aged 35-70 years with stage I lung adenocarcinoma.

This CDR3 is CAWGRRNTEAFF. The CDR3 DNA follows: TGTGCCTGGGGACGGAGGAACACTGAAGCTTTCTTT. This chain joins TRBV30 and TRBJ1-1; D is undetermined. Germline lookup yields CDR1 GTSNPN and CDR2 SVGIG (reference sequence). The CDR3 is made up of 12 amino acids. Trimming removed 5 bases at V and 1 base at J, with 8 bases between.

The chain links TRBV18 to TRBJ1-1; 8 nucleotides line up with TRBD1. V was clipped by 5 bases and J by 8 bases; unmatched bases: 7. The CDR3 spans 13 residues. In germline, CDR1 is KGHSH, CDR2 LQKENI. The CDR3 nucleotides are TGTGCCAGCTCAACCCGGCAGGGGGCCGAAGCTTTCTTT. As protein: CASSTRQGAEAFF.

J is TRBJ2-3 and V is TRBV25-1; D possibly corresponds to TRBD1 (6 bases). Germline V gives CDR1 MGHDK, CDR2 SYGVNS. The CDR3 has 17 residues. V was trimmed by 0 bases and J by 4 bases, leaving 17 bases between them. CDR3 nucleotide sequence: TGTGCCAGCAGTGAATATGGGGGACACAAGAATCCAGATACGCAGTATTTT. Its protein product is CASSEYGGHKNPDTQYF.

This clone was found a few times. CDR3 sequence (DNA): TGTGCCAGCAGTGAAACCGGGACAGGGATTCGCGAGCAGTACTTC. As protein: CASSETGTGIREQYF. The chain combines TRBV6-1 with TRBJ2-7; 9 positions agree with TRBD1. Per germline, CDR1 MNHNS and CDR2 SASEGT. The CDR3 is 15 residues long. V lost 2 bases to trimming and J lost 6 bases; unmatched junction nucleotides: 8.

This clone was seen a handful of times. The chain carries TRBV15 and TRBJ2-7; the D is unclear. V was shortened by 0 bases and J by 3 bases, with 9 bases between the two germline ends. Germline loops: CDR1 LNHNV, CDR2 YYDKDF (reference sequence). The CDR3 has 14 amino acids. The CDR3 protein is CATSRDLDYYEQYF. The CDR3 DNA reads TGTGCCACCAGCAGAGATCTTGATTACTACGAGCAGTACTTC. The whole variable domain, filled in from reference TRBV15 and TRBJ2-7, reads DAMVIQNPRYQVTQFGKPVTLSCSQTLNHNVMYWYQQKSSQAPKLLFHYYDKDFNNEADTPDNFQSRRPNTSFCFLDIRSPGLGDTAMYLCATSRDLDYYEQYFGPGTRLTVT.

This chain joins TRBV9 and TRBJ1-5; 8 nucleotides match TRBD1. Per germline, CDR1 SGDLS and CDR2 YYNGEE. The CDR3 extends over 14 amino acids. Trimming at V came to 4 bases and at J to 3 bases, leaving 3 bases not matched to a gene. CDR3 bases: TGTGCCAGCAGCCCGACAGGGGTCAATCAGCCCCAGCATTTT. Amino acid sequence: CASSPTGVNQPQHF. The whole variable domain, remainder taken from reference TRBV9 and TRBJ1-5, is DSGVTQTPKHLITATGQRVTLRCSPRSGDLSVYWYQQSLDQGLQFLIQYYNGEERAKGNILERFSAQQFPDLHSELNLSSLELGDSALYFCASSPTGVNQPQHFGDGTRLSIL.

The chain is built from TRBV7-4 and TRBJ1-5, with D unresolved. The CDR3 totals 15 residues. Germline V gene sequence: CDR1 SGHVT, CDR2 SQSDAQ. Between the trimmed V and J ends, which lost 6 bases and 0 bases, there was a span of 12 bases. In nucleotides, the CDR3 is TGTGCCAGCAGTGAAGTGGAAGTTAGCAATCAGCCCCAGCATTTT. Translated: CASSEVEVSNQPQHF.

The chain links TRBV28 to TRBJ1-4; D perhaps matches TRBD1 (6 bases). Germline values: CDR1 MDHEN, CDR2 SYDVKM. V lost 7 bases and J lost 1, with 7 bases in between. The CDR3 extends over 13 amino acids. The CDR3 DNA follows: TGTGCCAGCAAGGGGGGAACTAATGAAAAACTGTTTTTT. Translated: CASKGGTNEKLFF.

CDR3 amino acids: CASRDRNSPLHF. The CDR3 coding sequence is TGTGCCAGCAGGGACAGAAATTCACCCCTCCACTTT. The chain has TRBV27 and TRBJ1-6, with D perhaps TRBD1 (6 bases). Germline V gives CDR1 MNHEY, CDR2 SMNVEV (reference sequence). This CDR3 is 12 amino acids long. Deletions cut 6 bases from V and 7 bases from J, with 7 bases between.

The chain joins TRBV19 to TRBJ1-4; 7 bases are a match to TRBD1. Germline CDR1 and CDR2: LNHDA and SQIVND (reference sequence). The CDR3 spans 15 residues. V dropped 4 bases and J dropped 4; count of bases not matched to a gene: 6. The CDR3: CASSSPGQLNEKLFF. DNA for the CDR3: TGTGCCAGTAGTAGCCCGGGACAGCTTAATGAAAAACTGTTTTTT.

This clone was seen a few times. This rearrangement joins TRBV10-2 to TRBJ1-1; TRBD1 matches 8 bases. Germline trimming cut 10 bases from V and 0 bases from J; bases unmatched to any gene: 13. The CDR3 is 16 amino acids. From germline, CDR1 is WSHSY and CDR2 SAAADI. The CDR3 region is CATRTGSTILNTEAFF. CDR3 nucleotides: TGCGCCACCAGGACAGGGTCCACTATTTTGAACACTGAAGCTTTCTTT.

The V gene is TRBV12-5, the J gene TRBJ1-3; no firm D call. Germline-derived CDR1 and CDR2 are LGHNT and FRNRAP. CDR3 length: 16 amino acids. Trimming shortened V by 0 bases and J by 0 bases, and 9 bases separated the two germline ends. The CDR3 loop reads CASGLVNVGSGNTIYF. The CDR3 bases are TGTGCTAGTGGTTTGGTGAATGTGGGCTCTGGAAACACCATATATTTT.

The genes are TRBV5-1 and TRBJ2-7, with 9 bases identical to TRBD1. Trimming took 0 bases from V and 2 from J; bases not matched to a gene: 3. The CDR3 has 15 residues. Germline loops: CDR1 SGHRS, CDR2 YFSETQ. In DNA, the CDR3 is TGCGCCAGCAGCTTGGGTGGGACAGGGACCTACGAGCAGTACTTC. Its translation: CASSLGGTGTYEQYF.

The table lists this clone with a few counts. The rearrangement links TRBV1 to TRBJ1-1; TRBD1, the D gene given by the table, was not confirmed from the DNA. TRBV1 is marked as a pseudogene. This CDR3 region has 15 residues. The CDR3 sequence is CASSRLLSRDTEAFF. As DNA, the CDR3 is TGCGCCAGCAGCCGACTCCTATCCAGGGACACTGAAGCTTTCTTT.

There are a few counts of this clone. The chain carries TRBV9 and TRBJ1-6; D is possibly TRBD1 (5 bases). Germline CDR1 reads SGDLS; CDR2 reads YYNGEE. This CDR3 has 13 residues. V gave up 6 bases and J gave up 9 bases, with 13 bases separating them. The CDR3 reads CASTGQGGSPLHF. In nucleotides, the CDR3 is TGTGCCAGCACTGGGCAGGGAGGTTCACCCCTCCACTTT.

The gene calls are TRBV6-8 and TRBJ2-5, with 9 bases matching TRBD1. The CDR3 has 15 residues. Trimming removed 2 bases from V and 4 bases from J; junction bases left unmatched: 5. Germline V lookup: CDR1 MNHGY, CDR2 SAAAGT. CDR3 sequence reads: CASSYPQGARETQYF. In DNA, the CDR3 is TGTGCCAGCAGTTACCCACAGGGGGCGAGAGAGACCCAGTACTTC.

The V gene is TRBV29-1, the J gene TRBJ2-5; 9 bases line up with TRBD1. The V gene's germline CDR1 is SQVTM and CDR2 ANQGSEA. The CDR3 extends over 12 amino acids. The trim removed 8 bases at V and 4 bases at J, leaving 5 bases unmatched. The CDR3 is CSYTTGGETQYF. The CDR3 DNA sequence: TGCAGCTATACGACAGGGGGAGAGACCCAGTACTTC.

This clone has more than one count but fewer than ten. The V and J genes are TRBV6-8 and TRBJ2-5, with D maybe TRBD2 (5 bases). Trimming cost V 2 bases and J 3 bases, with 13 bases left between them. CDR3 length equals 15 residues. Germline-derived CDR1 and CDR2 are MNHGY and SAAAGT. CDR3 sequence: CASSYDGLTEETQYF. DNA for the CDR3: TGTGCCAGCAGTTACGACGGACTCACTGAAGAGACCCAGTACTTC.

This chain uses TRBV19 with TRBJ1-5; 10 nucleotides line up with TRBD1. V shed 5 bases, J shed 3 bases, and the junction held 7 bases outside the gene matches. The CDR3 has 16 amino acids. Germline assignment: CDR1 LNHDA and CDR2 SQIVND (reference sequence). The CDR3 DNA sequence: TGTGCCAGTAGTGCCGAGGGACAGGGGAACAATCAGCCCCAGCATTTT. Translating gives CASSAEGQGNNQPQHF.

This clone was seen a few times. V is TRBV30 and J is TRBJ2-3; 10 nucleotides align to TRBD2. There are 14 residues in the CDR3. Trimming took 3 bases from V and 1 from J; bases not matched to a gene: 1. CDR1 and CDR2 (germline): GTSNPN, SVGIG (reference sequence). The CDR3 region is CAWRLAGGTDTQYF. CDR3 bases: TGTGCCTGGAGGCTAGCGGGGGGCACAGATACGCAGTATTTT.

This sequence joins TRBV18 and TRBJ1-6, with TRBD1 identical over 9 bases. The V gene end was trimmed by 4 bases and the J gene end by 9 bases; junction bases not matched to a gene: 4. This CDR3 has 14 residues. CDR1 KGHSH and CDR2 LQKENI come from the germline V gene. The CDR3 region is CASSLGQGGSPLHF. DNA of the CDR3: TGTGCCAGCTCACTGGGACAGGGTGGTTCACCCCTCCACTTT.